The 16 T cell receptor beta chains presented below share a single source sample, sequenced in a study of T-cell memory formation after mild COVID-19. A single record per CDR3 protein comes from TCRdb applying MiXCR to the 5' RACE reads. This sample has 400,000 to 500,000 distinct CDR3 sequences, with more than 15% found just once. The specimen was PBMCs or a T cell subset sorted from them (not recorded which). The receptors were gathered from a man younger than 35 who had mild COVID-19 (a few samples of this study predate the infection). Cell type and time point are not known.

This clonotype was picked up a small number of times. This rearrangement joins TRBV4-1 to TRBJ1-1; no clear D gene. The germline V gene encodes CDR1 MGHRA and CDR2 YSYEKL. V was cut by 2 bases and J by 6 bases, with 13 bases left in between. The CDR3 sequence is 14 residues long. This CDR3 reads CASSQRTEFAEAFF. CDR3 in DNA: TGCGCCAGCAGCCAACGGACGGAGTTCGCTGAAGCTTTCTTT.

The chain is built from TRBV7-6 and TRBJ1-2; D is possibly TRBD1 (5 bases). CDR3 length: 15 amino acids. V was pared by 6 bases and J by 7 bases, with 21 bases between. In germline, CDR1 is SGHVS, CDR2 FNYEAQ. The CDR3 DNA follows: TGTGCCAGCAGTCCTTCAGGGTCGGGGGGAGGTGGCTACACCTTC. Translation gives CASSPSGSGGGGYTF.

The table lists this clonotype with a few counts. The CDR3 here is CASSRLADPGETQYF. CDR3 in DNA: TGTGCCAGCAGCAGACTAGCGGATCCTGGGGAGACCCAGTACTTC. V and J are TRBV7-9 and TRBJ2-5; 9 bases match TRBD2. Germline CDR1 SEHNR, CDR2 FQNEAQ (reference sequence). V dropped 5 bases and J dropped 5; count of bases not matched to a gene: 9. This CDR3 is built from 15 residues.

The sample holds many counts of this clonotype. The chain uses TRBV7-9 and TRBJ1-1; D might be TRBD1 (5 bases). Germline CDR1 SEHNR, CDR2 FQNEAQ (reference sequence). V lost 0 bases, J lost 0 bases, and 8 bases lay in between. The CDR3 contains 15 residues. CDR3 region: CASSLALGVNTEAFF. Here the CDR3 DNA reads TGTGCCAGCAGCTTAGCGCTAGGGGTGAACACTGAAGCTTTCTTT.

V and J are TRBV4-3 and TRBJ2-1; weak D call: TRBD2 (6 bases). V lost 0 bases to trimming and J lost 7 bases, with 10 bases between them. This CDR3 spans 14 amino acids. CDR1 LGHNA and CDR2 YSLEER come from the germline V gene. The CDR3 loop is CASSQDRGKNEQFF. In DNA, the CDR3 is TGCGCCAGCAGCCAAGATCGGGGGAAGAATGAGCAGTTCTTC.

This clonotype has a handful of counts. The rearrangement links TRBV3-1 to TRBJ1-2; 7 bases match TRBD1. Germline loops: CDR1 LGHDT, CDR2 YNNKEL (reference sequence). The CDR3 extends over 13 amino acids. V trimming: 5 bases; J trimming: 5 bases; junction bases outside the gene matches: 5. The chain's CDR3 is CASSTGQEYGYTF. CDR3 in DNA: TGTGCCAGCAGCACTGGACAGGAGTATGGCTACACCTTC.

Only a few counts were recorded for this clonotype. The chain is built from TRBV12-3 or TRBV12-4 and TRBJ1-2, with D perhaps TRBD1 (5 bases). Trimming took off 0 bases at V and 4 bases at J, with 12 bases between the two ends. The CDR3 runs 15 residues. The CDR3: CASSLAGATFYGYTF. The CDR3 nucleotides are TGTGCCAGCAGTTTAGCCGGGGCCACCTTCTATGGCTACACCTTC.

This clonotype turned up a few times. This chain uses TRBV5-1 with TRBJ2-2; 9 bases fit TRBD1. Germline lookup yields CDR1 SGHRS and CDR2 YFSETQ. This CDR3 spans 13 amino acids. V shed 10 bases and J 3 bases; nucleotides not matched to a gene: 4. CDR3 coding DNA: TGCGCCTCGGACAGGGGCGACACCGGGGAGCTGTTTTTT. Its protein product is CASDRGDTGELFF.

This clonotype has more than one count but fewer than ten. This rearrangement joins TRBV7-6 to TRBJ2-7; TRBD2 agrees at 10 bases. The length of the CDR3 is 17 residues. Trimming took 0 bases from V and 5 from J; bases not matched to a gene: 10. From germline, CDR1 is SGHVS and CDR2 FNYEAQ. The CDR3 DNA is TGTGCCAGCAGCTTAGCGTTGTGGAGCGGGGGGGTCCACGAGCAGTACTTC. This encodes CASSLALWSGGVHEQYF. Drawing the rest from reference TRBV7-6 and TRBJ2-7, the complete variable domain is GAGVSQSPRYKVTKRGQDVALRCDPISGHVSLYWYRQALGQGPEFLTYFNYEAQQDKSGLPNDRFSAERPEGSISTLTIQRTEQRDSAMYRCASSLALWSGGVHEQYFGPGTRLTVT.

Many counts were recorded for this clonotype. The rearrangement uses TRBV5-1 and TRBJ2-1; TRBD2 agrees at 11 bases. Germline V lookup: CDR1 SGHRS, CDR2 YFSETQ. The J segment lost 7 bases and the V segment lost 0 bases, leaving 3 bases of the junction unmatched. The CDR3 sequence is 15 residues long. The CDR3 coding sequence is TGCGCCAGCAGCTTGGGGTCTAGCGGGGGGAATGAGCAGTTCTTC. Translation: CASSLGSSGGNEQFF.

By its share, this clonotype is large (0.1 to 1%). This chain connects TRBV7-2 to TRBJ1-1, with TRBD1 matching 7 bases. This CDR3 is built from 14 residues. Germline CDR1 is SGHTA and CDR2 is FQGNSA. The junction had 3 bases not matched to a gene; V was cut back by 1 base and J by 4 bases. The CDR3 DNA is TGTGCCAGCAGCTTAGGGTCAGGGGGCACTGAAGCTTTCTTT. It specifies CASSLGSGGTEAFF.

This chain joins TRBV6-1 and TRBJ1-6; 9 bases align to TRBD1. CDR1 is MNHNS and CDR2 is SASEGT in the germline V gene. This CDR3 is 15 amino acids long. The trim removed 2 bases at V and 11 bases at J, leaving 7 bases unmatched. Written as DNA, the CDR3 is TGTGCCAGCAGTGAACTAGGACAGGGGCGGACACCCCTCCACTTT. It translates to CASSELGQGRTPLHF.

The chain uses TRBV7-9 and TRBJ1-1, with D possibly matching TRBD1 (5 bases). V lost 2 bases to trimming and J lost 7 bases, with 11 bases between them. Germline CDR1 is SEHNR and CDR2 is FQNEAQ (reference sequence). The CDR3 totals 13 residues. CDR3 sequence: CASSLRQQGEAFF. The CDR3 DNA sequence: TGTGCCAGCAGCTTAAGACAGCAAGGTGAAGCTTTCTTT. Drawing the rest from reference TRBV7-9 and TRBJ1-1, the complete variable domain is DTGVSQNPRHKITKRGQNVTFRCDPISEHNRLYWYRQTLGQGPEFLTYFQNEAQLEKSRLLSDRFSAERPKGSFSTLEIQRTEQGDSAMYLCASSLRQQGEAFFGQGTRLTVV.

This clonotype has a handful of counts. The genes are TRBV5-1 and TRBJ1-2; the match to TRBD1 covers 8 bases. The CDR3 contains 14 residues. Losses at the gene ends were 4 bases for V and 5 bases for J; bases not matched to a gene: 7. Looked up from germline, CDR1 is SGHRS and CDR2 is YFSETQ. CDR3 residues: CASSGGTGEYGYTF. CDR3 DNA sequence: TGCGCCAGCAGCGGTGGGACAGGAGAATATGGCTACACCTTC.

The chain couples TRBV9 to TRBJ2-1, with D uncertain. Germline CDR1 SGDLS, CDR2 YYNGEE. V was pared by 4 bases and J by 3 bases, with 14 bases between. This CDR3 comprises 15 residues. CDR3 protein: CASSTQGSGYNEQFF. The CDR3 DNA is TGTGCCAGCAGCACCCAAGGGTCAGGCTACAATGAGCAGTTCTTC.

This clonotype was observed a few times. This chain uses TRBV10-3 with TRBJ1-2, with 11 bases aligning to TRBD1. This CDR3 contains 16 residues. CDR1 is ENHRY and CDR2 is SYGVKD in the germline V gene. After removal of 3 bases from V and 5 bases from J, the junction contained 8 bases not matched to a gene. The CDR3 region is CAISDRDRGSWYGYTF. The DNA for the CDR3 is TGTGCCATCAGTGATAGGGACAGGGGGTCTTGGTATGGCTACACCTTC.